Sequencing of this T cell receptor beta chain was carried out in a study of shared clonotypes between healthy human individuals. Turning to the study itself: The donors, two women and a few men, were aged 18 to 49. Plates per donor: three CD4 naive, three CD4 memory, two CD8 naive, one CD8 memory.

Per the original methods: From ImmunoSEQ came sequences covering only the junction and carrying no quality scores, so filtering differed. Only in-frame clones appear in the TCRdb table, and some are missing; sequencing was by immunoSEQ multiplex PCR. V, J and clone size are those of that table, while D and trimming were read from the DNA. The sample consists of 600,000 to 750,000 clones, about two thirds of them appearing once. This clone showed up just once. Both subsets, CD45RA+ naive and CD45RA-negative memory, were split from the CD4+ cells. V shed 0 bases and J shed 7 bases, with 13 bases lying between them. The germline gives CDR1 LNHNV, CDR2 YYDKDF (reference sequence). CDR3 length: 15 amino acids.

The chain recombines TRBV15 with TRBJ1-5; no reliable D call. What was sequenced was memory CD4+ T cells sorted from blood. Described subset: CD45RA-negative fraction. This TCR derives from a woman aged 25 to 39 in good health. The DNA of the CDR3 is TGTGCCACCAGCAGAGATCCTGTGGTAAGGCAGCCCCAGCATTTT. It codes for CATSRDPVVRQPQHF.